Here is one T cell receptor (beta chain) with its context. From germline, CDR1 is LNHDA and CDR2 SQIVND (reference sequence). V was shortened by 6 bases and J by 5 bases, with 20 bases between the two germline ends. The CDR3 loop spans 16 amino acids. This entry comes from a study of shared clonotypes between healthy human individuals. The protocol was immunoSEQ multiplex PCR, while the TCRdb copy is restricted to in-frame clones and leaves out a portion. Among some 2,500,000 clones listed, 93% were seen once. This chain uses TRBV19 with TRBJ1-5; TRBD1 is a possible D gene (6 bases). The sample was naive CD4+ T cells from PBMCs. Subset of the sample: CD45RA+ positively selected. The origin of this receptor is a man in his late teens or twenties in good health. Some clones in this sample may be carry-over from other donors' samples. CDR3 in amino acids: CASSKGGQLRDQPQHF. CDR3 bases: TGTGCCAGTAGCAAGGGGGGGCAGCTCAGGGATCAGCCCCAGCATTTT.